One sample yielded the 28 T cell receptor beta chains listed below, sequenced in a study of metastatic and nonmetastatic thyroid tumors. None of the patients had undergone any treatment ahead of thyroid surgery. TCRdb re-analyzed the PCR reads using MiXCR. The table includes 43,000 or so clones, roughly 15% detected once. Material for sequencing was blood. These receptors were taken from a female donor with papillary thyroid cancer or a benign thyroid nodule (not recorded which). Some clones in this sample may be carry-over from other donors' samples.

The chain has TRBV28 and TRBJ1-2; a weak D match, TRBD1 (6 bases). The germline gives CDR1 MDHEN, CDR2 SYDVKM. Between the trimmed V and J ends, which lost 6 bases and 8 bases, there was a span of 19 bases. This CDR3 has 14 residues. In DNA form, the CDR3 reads TGTGCCAGCAGCCAAGAGGGGGGACAAGGCGGCTACACCTTC. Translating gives CASSQEGGQGGYTF.

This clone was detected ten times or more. The CDR3 DNA follows: TGTGCCAGCAGCTTACGGGGTGAAAAACTGTTTTTT. This gives the protein CASSLRGEKLFF. The genes are TRBV7-9 and TRBJ1-4; no clear D gene. With 2 bases removed from V and 7 bases from J, the gap between germline ends came to 5 bases. The CDR3 loop spans 12 amino acids. The germline CDR1 and CDR2 sequences are SEHNR and FQNEAQ (reference sequence).

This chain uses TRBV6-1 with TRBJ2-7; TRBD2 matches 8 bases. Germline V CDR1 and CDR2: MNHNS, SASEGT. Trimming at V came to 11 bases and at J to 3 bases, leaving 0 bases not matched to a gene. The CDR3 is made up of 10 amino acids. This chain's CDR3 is CAAGGYEQYF. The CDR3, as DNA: TGTGCCGCGGGGGGCTACGAGCAGTACTTC.

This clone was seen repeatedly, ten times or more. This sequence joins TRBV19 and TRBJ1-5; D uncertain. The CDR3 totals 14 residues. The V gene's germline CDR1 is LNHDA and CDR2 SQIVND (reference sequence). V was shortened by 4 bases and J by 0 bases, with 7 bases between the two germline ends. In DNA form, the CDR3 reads TGTGCCAGTAGTAGGGAGAATAGCAATCAGCCCCAGCATTTT. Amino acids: CASSRENSNQPQHF. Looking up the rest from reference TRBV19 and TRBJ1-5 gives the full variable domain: DGGITQSPKYLFRKEGQNVTLSCEQNLNHDAMYWYRQDPGQGLRLIYYSQIVNDFQKGDIAEGYSVSREKKESFPLTVTSAQKNPTAFYLCASSRENSNQPQHFGDGTRLSIL.

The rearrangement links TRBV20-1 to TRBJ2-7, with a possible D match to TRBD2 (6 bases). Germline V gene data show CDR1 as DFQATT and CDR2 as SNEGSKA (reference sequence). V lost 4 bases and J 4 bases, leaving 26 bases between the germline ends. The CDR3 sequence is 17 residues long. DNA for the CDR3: TGCAGTGCTATAGGTGGGACCGACGGCGAGGACTATTACGAGCAGTACTTC. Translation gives CSAIGGTDGEDYYEQYF.

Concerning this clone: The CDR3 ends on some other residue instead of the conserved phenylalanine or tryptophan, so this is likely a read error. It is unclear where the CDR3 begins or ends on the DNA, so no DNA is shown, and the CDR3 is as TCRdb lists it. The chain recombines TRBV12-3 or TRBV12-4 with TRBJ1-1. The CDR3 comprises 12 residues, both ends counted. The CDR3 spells CASSKDSGPALV.

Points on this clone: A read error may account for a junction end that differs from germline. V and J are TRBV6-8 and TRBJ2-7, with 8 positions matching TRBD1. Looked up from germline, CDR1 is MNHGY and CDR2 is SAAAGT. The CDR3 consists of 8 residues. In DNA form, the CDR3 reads TGTGCCAACATCAGGGGGCCCTTC. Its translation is CANIRGPF.

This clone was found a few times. The CDR3 region is CASRNLGLQYF. The DNA for the CDR3 is TGTGCCAGCCGTAATCTCGGGCTTCAGTACTTC. V and J are TRBV6-9 and TRBJ2-7; D is uncertain. Germline V gene lookup returns CDR1 MNHGY and CDR2 SVAAGI. CDR3 length: 11 residues. The V gene lost 8 bases and the J gene lost 10 bases, with 15 bases spanning the gap.

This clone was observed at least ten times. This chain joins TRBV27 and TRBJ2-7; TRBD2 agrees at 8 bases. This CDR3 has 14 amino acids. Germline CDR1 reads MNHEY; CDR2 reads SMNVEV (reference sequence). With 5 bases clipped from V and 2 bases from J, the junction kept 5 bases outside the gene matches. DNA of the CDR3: TGTGCCAGCAGTACTAGCGGCCCTCCCTACGAGCAGTACTTC. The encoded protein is CASSTSGPPYEQYF.

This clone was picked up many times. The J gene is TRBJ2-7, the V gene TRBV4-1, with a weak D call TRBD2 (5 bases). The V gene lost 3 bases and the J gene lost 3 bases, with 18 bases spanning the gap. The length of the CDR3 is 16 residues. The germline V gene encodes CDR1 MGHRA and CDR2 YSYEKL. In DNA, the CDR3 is TGCGCCAGCAGCCACAACTTTCTGGCAGGAGGCTACGAGCAGTACTTC. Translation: CASSHNFLAGGYEQYF.

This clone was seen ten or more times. CDR3 residues: CASSPPGVSGELFF. The CDR3 DNA is TGTGCCAGCTCACCACCAGGAGTATCCGGGGAGCTGTTTTTT. The chain carries TRBV18 and TRBJ2-2; D gene unclear. This CDR3 has 14 residues. The germline V and J ends were trimmed by 0 bases and 6 bases, with 8 bases remaining between them. Germline V gene data show CDR1 as KGHSH and CDR2 as LQKENI.

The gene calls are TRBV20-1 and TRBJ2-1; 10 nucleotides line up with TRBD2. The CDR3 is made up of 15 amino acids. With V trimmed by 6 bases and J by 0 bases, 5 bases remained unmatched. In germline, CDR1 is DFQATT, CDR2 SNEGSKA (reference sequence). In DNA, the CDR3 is TGCAGTGCGATTAGCGGGAGGTTCTCCTACAATGAGCAGTTCTTC. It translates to CSAISGRFSYNEQFF.

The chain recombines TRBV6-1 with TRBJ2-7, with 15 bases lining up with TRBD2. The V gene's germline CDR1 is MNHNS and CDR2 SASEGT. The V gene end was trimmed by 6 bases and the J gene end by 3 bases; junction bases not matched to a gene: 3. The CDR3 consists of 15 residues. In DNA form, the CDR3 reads TGTGCCAGCAGGGGGGGACTAGCGGGAGGCTACGAGCAGTACTTC. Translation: CASRGGLAGGYEQYF.

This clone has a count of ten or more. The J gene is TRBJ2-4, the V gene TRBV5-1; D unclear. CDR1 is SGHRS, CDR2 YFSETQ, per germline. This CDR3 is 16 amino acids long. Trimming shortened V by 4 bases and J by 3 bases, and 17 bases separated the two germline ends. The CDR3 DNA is TGCGCCAGCAGCCCCTTGAAGGCCACAGACAAAAACATTCAGTACTTC. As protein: CASSPLKATDKNIQYF.

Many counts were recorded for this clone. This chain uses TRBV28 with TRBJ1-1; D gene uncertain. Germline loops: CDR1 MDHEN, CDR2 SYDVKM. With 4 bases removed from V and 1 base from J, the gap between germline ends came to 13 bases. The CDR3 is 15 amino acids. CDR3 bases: TGTGCCAGCAGTTCTCCAACCCCCGGGAACACTGAAGCTTTCTTT. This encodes CASSSPTPGNTEAFF. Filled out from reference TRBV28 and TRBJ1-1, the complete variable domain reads DVKVTQSSRYLVKRTGEKVFLECVQDMDHENMFWYRQDPGLGLRLIYFSYDVKMKEKGDIPEGYSVSREKKERFSLILESASTNQTSMYLCASSSPTPGNTEAFFGQGTRLTVV.

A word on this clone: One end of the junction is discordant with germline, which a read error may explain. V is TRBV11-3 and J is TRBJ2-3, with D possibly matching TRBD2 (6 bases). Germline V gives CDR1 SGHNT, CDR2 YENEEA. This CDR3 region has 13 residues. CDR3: CASSVRGDATQCF. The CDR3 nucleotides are TGTGCCAGCAGTGTTCGCGGGGACGCTACGCAGTGTTTT.

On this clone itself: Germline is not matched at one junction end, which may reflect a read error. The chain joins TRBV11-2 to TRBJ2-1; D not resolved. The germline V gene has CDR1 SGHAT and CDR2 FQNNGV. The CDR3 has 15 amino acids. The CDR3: CASSLGPLRNDERFF. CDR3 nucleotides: TGTGCCAGCAGCTTAGGCCCTCTTAGAAACGATGAGCGGTTCTTC.

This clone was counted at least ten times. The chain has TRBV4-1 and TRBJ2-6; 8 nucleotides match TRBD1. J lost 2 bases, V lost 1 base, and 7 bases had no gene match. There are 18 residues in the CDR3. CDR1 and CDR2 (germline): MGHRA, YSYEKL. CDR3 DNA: TGCGCCAGCAGCCAAGGGACAGGGAGGATAACTGGGGCCAACGTCCTGACTTTC. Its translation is CASSQGTGRITGANVLTF.

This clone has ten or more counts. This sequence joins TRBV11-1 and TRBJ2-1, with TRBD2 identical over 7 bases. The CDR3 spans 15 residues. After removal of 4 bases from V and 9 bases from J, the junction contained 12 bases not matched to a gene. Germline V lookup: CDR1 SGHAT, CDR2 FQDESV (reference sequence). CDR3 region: CASSSRLAILAEQFF. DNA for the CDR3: TGTGCCAGCAGCTCTCGACTAGCCATCTTGGCTGAGCAGTTCTTC. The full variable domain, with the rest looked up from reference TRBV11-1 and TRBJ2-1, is EAEVAQSPRYKITEKSQAVAFWCDPISGHATLYWYRQILGQGPELLVQFQDESVVDDSQLPKDRFSAERLKGVDSTLKIQPAELGDSAMYLCASSSRLAILAEQFFGPGTRLTVL.

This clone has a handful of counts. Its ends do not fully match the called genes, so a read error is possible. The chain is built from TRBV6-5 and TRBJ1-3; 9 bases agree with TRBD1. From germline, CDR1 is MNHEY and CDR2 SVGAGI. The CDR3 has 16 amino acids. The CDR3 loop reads CASSFGTGCFGDTIYF. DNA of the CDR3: TGTGCCAGCAGTTTTGGGACAGGGTGCTTTGGAGACACCATATATTTT.

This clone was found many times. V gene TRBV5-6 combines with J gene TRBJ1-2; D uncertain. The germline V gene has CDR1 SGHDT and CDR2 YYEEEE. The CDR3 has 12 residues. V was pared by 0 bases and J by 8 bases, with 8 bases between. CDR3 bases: TGTGCCAGCAGCTTGGGATTGGGGGGCTACACCTTC. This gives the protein CASSLGLGGYTF.

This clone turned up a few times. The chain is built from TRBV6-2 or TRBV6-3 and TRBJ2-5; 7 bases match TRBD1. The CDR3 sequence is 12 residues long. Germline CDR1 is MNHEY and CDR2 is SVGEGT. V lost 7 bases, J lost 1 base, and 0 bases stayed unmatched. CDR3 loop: CASNRGQETQYF. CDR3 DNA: TGTGCCAGCAACAGGGGCCAAGAGACCCAGTACTTC.

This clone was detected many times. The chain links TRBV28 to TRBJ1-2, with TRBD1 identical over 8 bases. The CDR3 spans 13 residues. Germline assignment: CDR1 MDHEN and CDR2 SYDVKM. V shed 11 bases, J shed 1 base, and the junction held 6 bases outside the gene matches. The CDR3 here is CAAGTGLNYGYTF. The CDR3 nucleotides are TGTGCCGCCGGGACAGGTCTTAACTATGGCTACACCTTC.

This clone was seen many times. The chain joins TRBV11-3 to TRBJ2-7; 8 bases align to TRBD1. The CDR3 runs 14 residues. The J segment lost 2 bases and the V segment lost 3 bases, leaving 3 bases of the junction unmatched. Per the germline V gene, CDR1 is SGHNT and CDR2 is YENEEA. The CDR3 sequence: CASSFQGQAYEQYF. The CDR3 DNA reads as TGTGCCAGCAGCTTTCAGGGACAGGCCTACGAGCAGTACTTC.

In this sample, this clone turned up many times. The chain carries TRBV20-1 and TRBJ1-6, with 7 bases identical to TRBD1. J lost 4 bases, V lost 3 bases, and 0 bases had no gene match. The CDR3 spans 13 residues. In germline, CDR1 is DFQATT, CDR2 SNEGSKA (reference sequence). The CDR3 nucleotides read TGCAGTGCTAGGGGACAGTATAATTCACCCCTCCACTTT. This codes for CSARGQYNSPLHF.

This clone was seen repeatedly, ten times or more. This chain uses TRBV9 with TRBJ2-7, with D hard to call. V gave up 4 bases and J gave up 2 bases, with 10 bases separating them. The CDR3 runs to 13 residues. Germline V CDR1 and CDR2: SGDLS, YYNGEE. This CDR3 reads CASSPTTAYEQYF. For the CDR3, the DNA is TGTGCCAGCAGCCCAACTACCGCCTACGAGCAGTACTTC.

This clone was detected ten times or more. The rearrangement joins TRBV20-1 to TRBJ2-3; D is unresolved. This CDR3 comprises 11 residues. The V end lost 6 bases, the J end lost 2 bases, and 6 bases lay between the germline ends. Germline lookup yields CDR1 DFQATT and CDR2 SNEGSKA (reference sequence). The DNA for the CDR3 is TGCAGTGCCACCGCCACAGATACGCAGTATTTT. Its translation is CSATATDTQYF.

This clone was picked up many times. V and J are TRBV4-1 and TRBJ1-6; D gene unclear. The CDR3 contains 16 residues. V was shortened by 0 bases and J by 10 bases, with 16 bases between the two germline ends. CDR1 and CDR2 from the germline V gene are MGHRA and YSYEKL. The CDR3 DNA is TGCGCCAGCAGCCAAGATCCTGCCGCAATACACTCACCCCTCCACTTT. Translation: CASSQDPAAIHSPLHF.